A selection of T cell receptor beta chains follows, all from one sample in a study of cytomegalovirus exposure and HLA in healthy donors. The table came from immunoSEQ multiplex PCR; TCRdb's copy has only in-frame clones and leaves some out. The repertoire has just over 65,000 clones, approximately 97% of them found once; the top ten carry around 1.6%. Sequenced sample: PBMCs. The receptors were gathered from a woman aged 18 to 35 in good health and CMV-seropositive. Each CDR3 is given with its conserved first and last residue. A D gene is named only where the DNA matches it firmly. Not all rows give a size; the values are once, few, many and, for expanded clones, a class.

abundance: .; d_gene: TRBD1; v_gene: TRBV5-1; j_gene: TRBJ2-7; len: 14; CDR3nt: TGCGCCAGCAGCTGGACAGGGGGCTCCTACGAGCAGTACTTC; CDR3aa: CASSWTGGSYEQYF
abundance: .; d_gene: .; v_gene: TRBV7-9; j_gene: TRBJ2-5; len: 13; CDR3nt: TGTGCCAGCCCTGTTGGGTTGAGGGAGACCCAGTACTTC; CDR3aa: CASPVGLRETQYF
abundance: .; d_gene: .; v_gene: TRBV19; j_gene: TRBJ2-3; len: 15; CDR3nt: TGTGCCAGTAGTATCGGTCTGATTACCGCCCATACGCAGTATTTT; CDR3aa: CASSIGLITAHTQYF
abundance: once; d_gene: .; v_gene: TRBV19; j_gene: TRBJ1-1; len: 15; CDR3nt: TGTGCCAGTAGTATAACCGGGACACTGGGCACTGAAGCTTTCTTT; CDR3aa: CASSITGTLGTEAFF
abundance: .; d_gene: .; v_gene: TRBV6-1; j_gene: TRBJ1-2; len: 10; CDR3nt: TGTGCCAGCAGTGATTTTATCTACACCTTC; CDR3aa: CASSDFIYTF
abundance: .; d_gene: .; v_gene: TRBV30; j_gene: TRBJ2-3; len: 12; CDR3nt: TGTGCCTGGAGTCCTAGCCCAGATACGCAGTATTTT; CDR3aa: CAWSPSPDTQYF
abundance: .; d_gene: TRBD2; v_gene: TRBV7-7; j_gene: TRBJ2-6; len: 18; CDR3nt: TGTGCTAGCAGCTTTACAGCGGGGTTAGGCACTGGGGCCAACGTCCTGACTTTC; CDR3aa: CASSFTAGLGTGANVLTF
abundance: once; d_gene: TRBD1; v_gene: TRBV18; j_gene: TRBJ2-2; len: 16; CDR3nt: TGTGCCAGCTCACTTCCGGGACAGGGGATCACCGGGGAGCTGTTTTTT; CDR3aa: CASSLPGQGITGELFF
abundance: once; d_gene: .; v_gene: TRBV28; j_gene: TRBJ2-3; len: 14; CDR3nt: TGTGCCAGCATTAACACAGGGACCACAGATACGCAGTATTTT; CDR3aa: CASINTGTTDTQYF
abundance: once; d_gene: TRBD1; v_gene: TRBV7-3; j_gene: TRBJ1-5; len: 16; CDR3nt: TGTGCCAGCAGCCGTAGACAGGGGGCCGGCAATCAGCCCCAGCATTTT; CDR3aa: CASSRRQGAGNQPQHF
abundance: .; d_gene: .; v_gene: TRBV28; j_gene: TRBJ1-5; len: 16; CDR3nt: TGTGCCAGCAGTTTGTCCGGGGGAGCGAGCAATCAGCCCCAGCATTTT; CDR3aa: CASSLSGGASNQPQHF
abundance: .; d_gene: TRBD2; v_gene: TRBV7-9; j_gene: TRBJ2-7; len: 15; CDR3nt: TGTGCCAGCAGCTTCCTAGCGGGGGATTCCTACGAGCAGTACTTC; CDR3aa: CASSFLAGDSYEQYF
abundance: .; d_gene: TRBD2; v_gene: TRBV29-1; j_gene: TRBJ2-1; len: 14; CDR3nt: TGCAGCGTTGTAGGGAGGGCCAAGAACAATGAGCAGTTCTTC; CDR3aa: CSVVGRAKNNEQFF
abundance: .; d_gene: .; v_gene: TRBV12-5; j_gene: TRBJ1-1; len: 14; CDR3nt: TGTGCTAGTGGTTCAGGATCTGAGGGAACTGAAGCTTTCTTT; CDR3aa: CASGSGSEGTEAFF
abundance: .; d_gene: TRBD1; v_gene: TRBV5-6; j_gene: TRBJ2-3; len: 14; CDR3nt: TGTGCCAGCAGCCAGGGACAGAGCACAGATACGCAGTATTTT; CDR3aa: CASSQGQSTDTQYF
abundance: once; d_gene: .; v_gene: TRBV5-6; j_gene: TRBJ1-4; len: 17; CDR3nt: TGTGCCAGCAGCTTAGTTGGGGGCCGGCAGTTTAATGAAAAACTGTTTTTT; CDR3aa: CASSLVGGRQFNEKLFF
abundance: once; d_gene: TRBD2; v_gene: TRBV4-1; j_gene: TRBJ2-7; len: 15; CDR3nt: TGCGCCAGCAGCCAGACTAGCGGGACTTCCTACGAGCAGTACTTC; CDR3aa: CASSQTSGTSYEQYF
abundance: .; d_gene: .; v_gene: TRBV10-3; j_gene: TRBJ2-5; len: 12; CDR3nt: TGTGCCATCAGTACAGGGCGAGAGACCCAGTACTTC; CDR3aa: CAISTGRETQYF
abundance: .; d_gene: TRBD2; v_gene: TRBV30; j_gene: TRBJ2-1; len: 16; CDR3nt: TGTGCCTGGAGCGACCCCGCTAGCGGATACTACAATGAGCAGTTCTTC; CDR3aa: CAWSDPASGYYNEQFF
abundance: .; d_gene: .; v_gene: TRBV7-6; j_gene: TRBJ2-5; len: 13; CDR3nt: TGTGCCAGCAGCTTTTCCCAGCAAGAGACCCAGTACTTC; CDR3aa: CASSFSQQETQYF
abundance: .; d_gene: TRBD2; v_gene: TRBV5-6; j_gene: TRBJ2-5; len: 16; CDR3nt: TGTGCCAGCAGCTTGCTAGCGGGAGCGTCTCAAGAGACCCAGTACTTC; CDR3aa: CASSLLAGASQETQYF
abundance: .; d_gene: TRBD1; v_gene: TRBV23-1; j_gene: TRBJ2-2; len: 17; CDR3nt: TGCGCCAGCAGTCAATCGAATAGACAGGGGGCGACCGGGGAGCTGTTTTTT; CDR3aa: CASSQSNRQGATGELFF
abundance: .; d_gene: .; v_gene: TRBV6-5; j_gene: TRBJ2-2; len: 14; CDR3nt: TGTGCCGGCAAGAGACAGGGACTCACCGGGGAGCTGTTTTTT; CDR3aa: CAGKRQGLTGELFF
abundance: .; d_gene: TRBD2; v_gene: TRBV29-1; j_gene: TRBJ2-2; len: 16; CDR3nt: TGCAGCGTTGAGGAGCGGGAGGGGTTTAACACCGGGGAGCTGTTTTTT; CDR3aa: CSVEEREGFNTGELFF
abundance: .; d_gene: .; v_gene: TRBV7-2; j_gene: TRBJ1-3; len: 14; CDR3nt: TGTGCCAGCAGCTTTTCGCGGGGTCGAAACACCATATATTTT; CDR3aa: CASSFSRGRNTIYF
abundance: .; d_gene: .; v_gene: TRBV28; j_gene: TRBJ2-7; len: 15; CDR3nt: TGTGCCAGCACCTCAACACCCAGGGGTGGTTACGAGCAGTACTTC; CDR3aa: CASTSTPRGGYEQYF
abundance: .; d_gene: TRBD1; v_gene: TRBV11-2; j_gene: TRBJ2-3; len: 15; CDR3nt: TGTGCCAGCAGCTTTAATACAGGGGCCACAGATACGCAGTATTTT; CDR3aa: CASSFNTGATDTQYF
abundance: .; d_gene: .; v_gene: TRBV20-1; j_gene: TRBJ2-1; len: 10; CDR3nt: TGCAGTGCCGCCCCGGATGAGCAGTTCTTC; CDR3aa: CSAAPDEQFF
abundance: .; d_gene: TRBD2; v_gene: TRBV7-6; j_gene: TRBJ2-1; len: 13; CDR3nt: TGTGCCAGCAGCTTACTAGCGGGAAATGAGCAGTTCTTC; CDR3aa: CASSLLAGNEQFF
abundance: .; d_gene: .; v_gene: TRBV11-2; j_gene: TRBJ2-2; len: 17; CDR3nt: TGTGCCAGCAGCTTAGGCCCCCTCCACAGGGTTCCCGGGGAGCTGTTTTTT; CDR3aa: CASSLGPLHRVPGELFF
abundance: .; d_gene: TRBD1; v_gene: TRBV30; j_gene: TRBJ2-7; len: 12; CDR3nt: TGTGCCTATGCTGACAGGGCCTACGAGCAGTACTTC; CDR3aa: CAYADRAYEQYF
abundance: .; d_gene: .; v_gene: TRBV27; j_gene: TRBJ2-1; len: 15; CDR3nt: TGTGCCAGCAGTTTCTCGGCGGGCTCCTACAATGAGCAGTTCTTC; CDR3aa: CASSFSAGSYNEQFF
abundance: .; d_gene: TRBD2; v_gene: TRBV5-4; j_gene: TRBJ2-7; len: 17; CDR3nt: TGTGCCAGCAGCTTGGCGGCTAGCGGGAGAGGGAACTACGAGCAGTACTTC; CDR3aa: CASSLAASGRGNYEQYF
abundance: .; d_gene: .; v_gene: TRBV29-1; j_gene: TRBJ1-5; len: 15; CDR3nt: TGCAGCGTTGCTAGGGGAACAGGTGACAATCAGCCCCAGCATTTT; CDR3aa: CSVARGTGDNQPQHF
abundance: .; d_gene: TRBD2; v_gene: TRBV2; j_gene: TRBJ2-1; len: 16; CDR3nt: TGTGCCAGCAGACGGACTAGCGGGAGCATTTACAATGAGCAGTTCTTC; CDR3aa: CASRRTSGSIYNEQFF
abundance: .; d_gene: TRBD1; v_gene: TRBV6-1; j_gene: TRBJ1-2; len: 16; CDR3nt: TGTGCCAGCAGAGAAGCCGGGACAGGGTTGGCCTATGGCTACACCTTC; CDR3aa: CASREAGTGLAYGYTF
abundance: .; d_gene: .; v_gene: TRBV20-1; j_gene: TRBJ2-1; len: 11; CDR3nt: TGCAGTGCTAGAAACTACAGGGAGCAGTTCTTC; CDR3aa: CSARNYREQFF
abundance: .; d_gene: TRBD2; v_gene: TRBV9; j_gene: TRBJ2-1; len: 16; CDR3nt: TGTGCCAGCAGCGTAGAGTCTCGCGGGAGTTGGAATGAGCAGTTCTTC; CDR3aa: CASSVESRGSWNEQFF
abundance: .; d_gene: TRBD1; v_gene: TRBV27; j_gene: TRBJ2-7; len: 15; CDR3nt: TGTGCCAGCAGTTATCAGGGACAGGGGTCATTCGAGCAGTACTTC; CDR3aa: CASSYQGQGSFEQYF
abundance: .; d_gene: .; v_gene: TRBV9; j_gene: TRBJ2-1; len: 15; CDR3nt: TGTGCCAGCAGCGCCTCGGGACTGACAAACAATGAGCAGTTCTTC; CDR3aa: CASSASGLTNNEQFF
abundance: .; d_gene: .; v_gene: TRBV29-1; j_gene: TRBJ1-3; len: 13; CDR3nt: TGCAGCGTTGAGACGGGCTCTGGAAACACCATATATTTT; CDR3aa: CSVETGSGNTIYF
abundance: few; d_gene: .; v_gene: TRBV19; j_gene: TRBJ2-7; len: 13; CDR3nt: TGTGCCAGTAGTATAGGACAGTCCTACGAGCAGTACTTC; CDR3aa: CASSIGQSYEQYF
abundance: .; d_gene: TRBD2; v_gene: TRBV6-1; j_gene: TRBJ2-3; len: 15; CDR3nt: TGTGCCAGCAGTGAACTAGCGGGGGAGTCAGATACGCAGTATTTT; CDR3aa: CASSELAGESDTQYF
abundance: .; d_gene: .; v_gene: TRBV6-5; j_gene: TRBJ1-2; len: 12; CDR3nt: TGTGCCAGCAGTCAGCAGGGTTCTGGCTACACCTTC; CDR3aa: CASSQQGSGYTF